The 8 T cell receptor beta chains reported below all come from one sample, sequenced in a study of T cell changes during pregnancy in multiple sclerosis. Here immunoSEQ multiplex PCR was the method, and the copy in TCRdb shows in-frame clones only, minus some. The data show roughly 64,000 clones, 80% to 95% seen once. The sample here was peripheral blood, taken in the second trimester of pregnancy. The receptor source for this set is a female donor with multiple sclerosis, enrolled in a pregnancy study.

V usage is TRBV5-1 and J usage is TRBJ2-5; possibly TRBD2 for D (7 bases). The germline CDR1 and CDR2 sequences are SGHRS and YFSETQ. The V and J ends lost 2 bases and 5 bases respectively, with 22 bases between them. This CDR3 comprises 17 residues. This CDR3 is CASSFQTQIRGGETQYF. CDR3 nucleotides: TGCGCCAGCAGCTTCCAAACTCAGATCAGGGGAGGGGAGACCCAGTACTTC.

The chain combines TRBV19 with TRBJ2-1, with 7 bases matching TRBD2. CDR1 is LNHDA and CDR2 is SQIVND in the germline V gene (reference sequence). The CDR3 contains 15 residues. The V gene end was trimmed by 7 bases and the J gene end by 5 bases; junction bases not matched to a gene: 11. This chain's CDR3 is CASNPGGEWDNEQFF. For the CDR3, the DNA is TGTGCCAGTAATCCGGGGGGAGAATGGGACAATGAGCAGTTCTTC.

This chain uses TRBV30 with TRBJ1-3; D possibly corresponds to TRBD1 (5 bases). This CDR3 contains 15 residues. V lost 0 bases and J 4 bases, leaving 13 bases between the germline ends. In germline, CDR1 is GTSNPN, CDR2 SVGIG (reference sequence). This chain's CDR3 is CAWSVQAAGGNTIYF. The CDR3 nucleotides read TGTGCCTGGAGTGTACAGGCGGCGGGGGGAAACACCATATATTTT. The variable domain in full, completed from reference TRBV30 and TRBJ1-3, reads SQTIHQWPATLVQPVGSPLSLECTVEGTSNPNLYWYRQAAGRGLQLLFYSVGIGQISSEVPQNLSASRPQDRQFILSSKKLLLSDSGFYLCAWSVQAAGGNTIYFGEGSWLTVV.

The chain recombines TRBV10-2 with TRBJ1-2, with TRBD1 as a possible D gene (6 bases). Germline lookup yields CDR1 WSHSY and CDR2 SAAADI. V lost 6 bases, J lost 4 bases, and 15 bases lay in between. This CDR3 spans 14 amino acids. CDR3 DNA: TGCGCCAGCAGGGGACACAGGGAACGCTATGGCTACACCTTC. Translation: CASRGHRERYGYTF.

This clone appeared once. This chain connects TRBV28 to TRBJ1-2; D perhaps matches TRBD1 (6 bases). Trimming removed 2 bases from V and 6 bases from J, with 16 bases in between. Germline V gene lookup returns CDR1 MDHEN and CDR2 SYDVKM. This CDR3 comprises 15 residues. CDR3: CASSLTASWGHGYTF. CDR3 DNA: TGTGCCAGCAGTTTAACCGCGTCGTGGGGGCATGGCTACACCTTC.

V and J are TRBV6-1 and TRBJ2-7; 9 nucleotides match TRBD1. The germline gives CDR1 MNHNS, CDR2 SASEGT. V was pared by 8 bases and J by 0 bases, with 8 bases of the junction left unmatched. The CDR3 is 15 amino acids. CDR3 sequence reads: CASSGQGSISYEQYF. DNA for the CDR3: TGTGCCAGCTCCGGACAGGGGTCGATCTCCTACGAGCAGTACTTC.

This clone was seen just once. The V gene is TRBV5-5, the J gene TRBJ2-1; TRBD1 is a possible D gene (6 bases). This CDR3 has 15 amino acids. Per germline, CDR1 SGHKS and CDR2 YYEKEE (reference sequence). The germline V and J ends were trimmed by 4 bases and 3 bases, with 14 bases remaining between them. The DNA for the CDR3 is TGTGCCAGCAGCCCAGCAGGGGAGAGCTACAATGAGCAGTTCTTC. The encoded protein is CASSPAGESYNEQFF.

The chain couples TRBV7-2 to TRBJ2-1; 10 nucleotides match TRBD2. Germline V gene lookup returns CDR1 SGHTA and CDR2 FQGNSA. This CDR3 has 16 residues. V was pared by 3 bases and J by 4 bases, with 6 bases of the junction left unmatched. CDR3 nucleotides: TGTGCCAGCAGCTTGAAGACTAGCGGGTATTACAATGAGCAGTTCTTC. Its translation is CASSLKTSGYYNEQFF.